This is a list of T cell receptor beta chains from one sample in a study of cytomegalovirus exposure and HLA in healthy donors. This table comes from immunoSEQ multiplex PCR, and its TCRdb copy is limited to in-frame clones, with some not included. Of about 73,000 clones in the sample, around 94% were seen once. Sequenced: PBMCs. Receptor source: a woman between 18 and 29 years old in good health and CMV-seropositive. The CDR3 runs from the conserved cysteine through the conserved F or W. D genes are given only for firm matches. The size field is filled for only some rows; it gives once, few, many or a size class.

clone size | D gene | J gene | V gene | CDR3 protein | CDR3 DNA
once | . | TRBJ2-2 | TRBV18 | CASSPPGGKITGELFF | TGTGCCAGCTCCCCCCCCGGAGGAAAAATCACCGGGGAGCTGTTTTTT
. | TRBD2 | TRBJ2-2 | TRBV6-5 | CASSYGTSGGARELFF | TGTGCCAGCAGTTACGGGACTAGCGGGGGGGCCAGGGAGCTGTTTTTT
. | TRBD1 | TRBJ1-4 | TRBV12-5 | CASGLTGGEEKLFF | TGTGCTAGTGGTCTCACAGGGGGAGAAGAAAAACTGTTTTTT
. | . | TRBJ1-4 | TRBV19 | CASSVGRRATNEKLFF | TGTGCCAGTAGTGTAGGGAGGCGAGCAACTAATGAAAAACTGTTTTTT
. | TRBD2 | TRBJ2-7 | TRBV28 | CASSSGGDEQYF | TGTGCCAGCAGTAGCGGGGGCGACGAGCAGTACTTC
. | . | TRBJ1-6 | TRBV28 | CASSLFRDLALHF | TGTGCCAGCAGTTTATTCAGGGATCTAGCCCTCCACTTT
. | TRBD1 | TRBJ2-3 | TRBV28 | CASSSETSPDRKRGTQYF | TGTGCCAGCAGTTCAGAGACCAGTCCGGACAGGAAACGGGGTACGCAGTATTTT
. | TRBD2 | TRBJ2-7 | TRBV6-5 | CASSYGRASGTYEQYF | TGTGCCAGCAGTTACGGTAGGGCTAGCGGAACCTACGAGCAGTACTTC
. | TRBD2 | TRBJ2-1 | TRBV2 | CASRVGTSGRAEQFF | TGTGCCAGCAGGGTAGGGACTAGCGGGAGGGCTGAGCAGTTCTTC
. | . | TRBJ2-3 | TRBV7-6 | CASSSSDSSTDTQYF | TGTGCCAGCAGCTCCTCGGACTCGAGCACAGATACGCAGTATTTT
. | TRBD2 | TRBJ2-2 | TRBV5-6 | CASSRRTSGRNTGELFF | TGTGCCAGCAGTCGTCGAACTAGCGGGAGAAACACCGGGGAGCTGTTTTTT
. | . | TRBJ1-6 | TRBV28 | CASSPGQNSPLHF | TGTGCCAGCAGCCCAGGACAGAATTCACCCCTCCACTTT
. | . | TRBJ2-1 | TRBV21-1 | CASSKPGQLGSYNEQFF | TGTGCCAGCAGCAAGCCTGGGCAGTTAGGCTCCTACAATGAGCAGTTCTTC
. | . | TRBJ1-3 | TRBV7-9 | CASSPPGDSGNTIYF | TGTGCCAGCAGCCCCCCGGGTGACTCTGGAAACACCATATATTTT
. | . | TRBJ2-5 | TRBV5-1 | CASSYYQGKETQYF | TGCGCCAGCAGCTACTATCAGGGGAAAGAGACCCAGTACTTC
. | . | TRBJ2-1 | TRBV5-5 | CASSLVSYNEQFF | TGTGCCAGCAGCTTGGTTAGCTACAATGAGCAGTTCTTC
. | . | TRBJ1-1 | TRBV7-8 | CASSLGAGVRNTEAFF | TGTGCCAGCAGCTTAGGGGCAGGGGTTCGGAACACTGAAGCTTTCTTT
. | TRBD1 | TRBJ2-7 | TRBV28 | CASTLRRGRGPNYEQYF | TGTGCCAGCACCTTACGAAGGGGCAGGGGGCCCAACTACGAGCAGTACTTC